This TCR beta chain was obtained from a study of T-cell reconstitution after alpha-beta-depleted transplantation in children. This clonotype was recorded many times. Its antigen is unidentified. The J segment lost 2 bases and the V segment lost 1 base, leaving 2 bases of the junction unmatched. Germline V gene data show CDR1 as SGHTA and CDR2 as FQGNSA. This CDR3 is 16 amino acids long. Construction of the TCRbeta library involved unique molecular identifiers. TCRdb re-called the PCR reads through MiXCR, storing one row per CDR3 protein. The table includes approximately 230,000 distinct CDR3 sequences, 20% to 30% detected once. Overall study findings and caveats: The study traced high day-60 TCRbeta diversity in some patients to surviving recipient T cells and thymic progenitors.

Material: PBMCs, obtained before TCRalphabeta/CD19-depleted stem cell transplant. The chain employs TRBV7-2 and TRBJ2-5; 12 positions match TRBD2. This TCR was recovered from a girl between 2 and 10 years old with Fanconi anemia, due to receive a stem cell transplant. The CDR3 loop reads CASSLVGTSGQETQYF. In DNA form, the CDR3 reads TGTGCCAGCAGCTTAGTTGGGACTAGCGGGCAAGAGACCCAGTACTTC. The full variable domain, with the rest looked up from reference TRBV7-2 and TRBJ2-5, is GAGVSQSPSNKVTEKGKDVELRCDPISGHTALYWYRQSLGQGLEFLIYFQGNSAPDKSGLPSDRFSAERTGGSVSTLTIQRTQQEDSAVYLCASSLVGTSGQETQYFGPGTRLLVL.